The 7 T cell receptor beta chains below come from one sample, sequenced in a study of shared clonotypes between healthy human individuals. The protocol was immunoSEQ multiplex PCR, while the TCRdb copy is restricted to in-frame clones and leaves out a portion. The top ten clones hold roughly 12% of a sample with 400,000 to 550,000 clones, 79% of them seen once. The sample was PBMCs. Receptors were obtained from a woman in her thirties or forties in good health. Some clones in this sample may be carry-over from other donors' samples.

Here the CDR3 reads CASSLQGPANYGYTF. The DNA for the CDR3 is TGTGCCAGTAGTTTACAGGGGCCCGCTAACTATGGCTACACCTTC. V and J are TRBV19 and TRBJ1-2; TRBD1 matches 7 bases. Germline V gene sequence: CDR1 LNHDA, CDR2 SQIVND (reference sequence). The CDR3 is made up of 15 amino acids. Trimming removed 5 bases from V and 0 bases from J; junction bases left unmatched: 6.

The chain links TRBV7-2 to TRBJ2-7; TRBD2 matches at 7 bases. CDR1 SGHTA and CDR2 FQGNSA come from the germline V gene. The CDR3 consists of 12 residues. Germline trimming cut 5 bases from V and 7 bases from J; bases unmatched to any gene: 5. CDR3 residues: CASSLRGLEQYF. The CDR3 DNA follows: TGTGCCAGCAGCCTTCGGGGACTAGAGCAGTACTTC.

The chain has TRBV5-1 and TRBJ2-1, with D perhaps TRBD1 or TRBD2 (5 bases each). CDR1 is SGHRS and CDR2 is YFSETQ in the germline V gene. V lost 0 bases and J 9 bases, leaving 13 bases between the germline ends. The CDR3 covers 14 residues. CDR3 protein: CASSLDPDGGEQFF. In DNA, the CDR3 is TGCGCCAGCAGCTTGGATCCGGATGGGGGTGAGCAGTTCTTC.

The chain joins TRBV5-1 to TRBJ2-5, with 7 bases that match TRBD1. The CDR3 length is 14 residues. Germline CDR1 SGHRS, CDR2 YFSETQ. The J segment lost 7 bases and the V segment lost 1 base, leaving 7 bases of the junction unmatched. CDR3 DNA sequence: TGCGCCAGCAGCTTGATGGACAGGTTGAGGACCCAGTACTTC. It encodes CASSLMDRLRTQYF.

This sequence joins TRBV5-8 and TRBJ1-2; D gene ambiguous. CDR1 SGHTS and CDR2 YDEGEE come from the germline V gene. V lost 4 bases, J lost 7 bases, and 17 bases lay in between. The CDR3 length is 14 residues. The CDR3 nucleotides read TGTGCCAGCAGCCAAGAAGGGCGGAGAGGTGGCTACACCTTC. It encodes CASSQEGRRGGYTF.

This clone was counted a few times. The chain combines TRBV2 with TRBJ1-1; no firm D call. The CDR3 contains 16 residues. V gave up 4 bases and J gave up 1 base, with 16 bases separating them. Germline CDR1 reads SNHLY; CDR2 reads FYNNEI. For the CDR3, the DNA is TGTGCCAGCAGTGGATTCAACGGGTACAGGAACACTGAAGCTTTCTTT. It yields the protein CASSGFNGYRNTEAFF.

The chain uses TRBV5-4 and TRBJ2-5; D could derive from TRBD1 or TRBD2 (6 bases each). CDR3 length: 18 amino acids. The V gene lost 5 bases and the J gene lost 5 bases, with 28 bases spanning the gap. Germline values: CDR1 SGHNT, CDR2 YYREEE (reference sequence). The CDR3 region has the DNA TGTGCCAGCAGGCCCTGGGGGGCTGCGTTAAAAAATCCGGAGACCCAGTACTTC. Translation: CASRPWGAALKNPETQYF.